These 19 T cell receptor beta chains share one sample of origin, sequenced in a study of neurological immune-mediated disorders. One entry per CDR3 protein, called by TCRdb with MiXCR from the 5' RACE reads. The table lists approximately 38,000 distinct CDR3 sequences, 6% to 7.5% of them singletons. Sequences were obtained from CD4+ T cells from blood. The origin of the receptors is a man aged 50 or older in good health.

The table lists this clonotype with many counts. The CDR3 spells CASSHRAETQYF. The CDR3 nucleotides read TGTGCCAGCAGCCATCGAGCGGAGACCCAGTACTTC. This rearrangement joins TRBV3-1 to TRBJ2-5; D uncertain. V shed 3 bases and J shed 5 bases, with 7 bases lying between them. This CDR3 contains 12 residues. In germline, CDR1 is LGHDT, CDR2 YNNKEL (reference sequence).

The sample holds many counts of this clonotype. V and J are TRBV11-2 and TRBJ1-5, with 10 bases fitting TRBD1. With V trimmed by 2 bases and J by 7 bases, 8 bases remained unmatched. Germline CDR1 is SGHAT and CDR2 is FQNNGV. The CDR3 consists of 16 residues. Written as DNA, the CDR3 is TGTGCCAGCAGCTTATCCCCCTCGGACAGGGGGCAGCCCCAGCATTTT. It specifies CASSLSPSDRGQPQHF.

This clonotype was picked up many times. This chain uses TRBV3-1 with TRBJ2-5; 7 nucleotides match TRBD1. Germline CDR1 LGHDT, CDR2 YNNKEL (reference sequence). V gave up 3 bases and J gave up 2 bases; unmatched junction bases: 0. The CDR3 totals 13 residues. The CDR3 loop is CASSQGQQETQYF. The CDR3 DNA sequence: TGTGCCAGCAGCCAGGGACAGCAAGAGACCCAGTACTTC.

In this sample, this clonotype turned up many times. The J gene is TRBJ1-6, the V gene TRBV28; 7 positions match TRBD1. V shed 8 bases, J shed 1 base, and the junction held 2 bases outside the gene matches. The CDR3 sequence is 14 residues long. Germline V lookup: CDR1 MDHEN, CDR2 SYDVKM. The CDR3 DNA is TGTGCCAGCCGACAGGGTTCCTATAATTCACCCCTCCACTTT. This sequence encodes CASRQGSYNSPLHF.

This clonotype was observed many times. The gene calls are TRBV19 and TRBJ2-3; D might be TRBD2 (6 bases). V lost 9 bases and J lost 0, with 10 bases in between. The germline V gene has CDR1 LNHDA and CDR2 SQIVND (reference sequence). This CDR3 has 13 residues. CDR3 coding DNA: TGTGCCAGCGGTGGGACTAGCACAGATACGCAGTATTTT. It encodes CASGGTSTDTQYF.

This clonotype was detected many times. V gene TRBV18 combines with J gene TRBJ2-3; no definite D call. The CDR3 is made up of 13 amino acids. Germline V gene data show CDR1 as KGHSH and CDR2 as LQKENI. V was trimmed by 2 bases and J by 6 bases, leaving 9 bases between them. The CDR3 reads CASSPEVVDTQYF. For the CDR3, the DNA is TGTGCCAGCTCACCAGAAGTAGTCGATACGCAGTATTTT.

Ten or more counts support this clonotype. The V and J genes are TRBV20-1 and TRBJ2-7; TRBD1 agrees at 8 bases. Germline trimming cut 6 bases from V and 6 bases from J; bases unmatched to any gene: 10. CDR1 and CDR2 from the germline V gene are DFQATT and SNEGSKA (reference sequence). The CDR3 totals 13 residues. The CDR3 DNA sequence: TGCAGTGCCCCTGGTCGGACAGGGCCCGAGCAGTACTTC. Translation gives CSAPGRTGPEQYF.

This clonotype was recorded many times. The chain couples TRBV5-1 to TRBJ1-1, with TRBD1 as a possible D gene (5 bases). Germline V gives CDR1 SGHRS, CDR2 YFSETQ. V was cut by 2 bases and J by 5 bases, with 7 bases left in between. CDR3 length: 12 residues. The CDR3 sequence is CASSFGGTEAFF. CDR3 DNA sequence: TGCGCCAGCAGCTTCGGGGGGACTGAAGCTTTCTTT.

In this sample, this clonotype turned up a few times. The chain combines TRBV24-1 with TRBJ2-1; the D call may be TRBD1 or TRBD2 (5 bases each). Trimming pared 2 bases from V and 12 bases from J, leaving 13 bases between. The CDR3 loop spans 13 amino acids. Germline V gene sequence: CDR1 KGHDR, CDR2 SFDVKD. The CDR3 coding sequence is TGTGCCACCAGTGATTGGGGGAGCTATGCGCAGTTCTTC. This codes for CATSDWGSYAQFF.

This clonotype has at least ten counts. The chain uses TRBV5-6 and TRBJ1-3; TRBD1 matches 7 bases. CDR3 size: 14 residues. Trimming at V came to 6 bases and at J to 3 bases, leaving 6 bases not matched to a gene. The germline V gene has CDR1 SGHDT and CDR2 YYEEEE. The chain's CDR3 is CASNKGTDGNTIYF. The CDR3 DNA reads as TGTGCCAGCAACAAAGGGACAGATGGAAACACCATATATTTT.

This clonotype was seen at least ten times. V usage is TRBV7-2 and J usage is TRBJ2-1; D is undetermined. V gave up 5 bases and J gave up 5 bases, with 28 bases separating them. The CDR3 contains 19 residues. Germline-derived CDR1 and CDR2 are SGHTA and FQGNSA. The CDR3: CASSPRFIYPGARNNEQFF. CDR3 nucleotide sequence: TGTGCCAGCAGCCCCCGGTTTATTTACCCTGGCGCGAGAAACAATGAGCAGTTCTTC. Complete variable domain (other parts from reference TRBV7-2 and TRBJ2-1): GAGVSQSPSNKVTEKGKDVELRCDPISGHTALYWYRQSLGQGLEFLIYFQGNSAPDKSGLPSDRFSAERTGGSVSTLTIQRTQQEDSAVYLCASSPRFIYPGARNNEQFFGPGTRLTVL.

The sample holds many counts of this clonotype. The chain has TRBV27 and TRBJ2-1; tentative D call: TRBD2 (7 bases). Trimming left V 8 bases short and J 6 bases short, with 14 bases between. The CDR3 loop spans 13 amino acids. From germline, CDR1 is MNHEY and CDR2 SMNVEV (reference sequence). CDR3 in DNA: TGTGCCAGCGCCAGTGGGGGGGCCAATGAGCAGTTCTTC. Translated, it gives CASASGGANEQFF.

This clonotype was seen repeatedly, ten times or more. V usage is TRBV6-1 and J usage is TRBJ2-3; D may be TRBD2 (5 bases). Germline V gene sequence: CDR1 MNHNS, CDR2 SASEGT. Trimming shortened V by 0 bases and J by 2 bases, and 12 bases separated the two germline ends. The CDR3 is made up of 16 amino acids. The CDR3 DNA follows: TGTGCCAGCAGTGAAGCGGACGGGAAACACACAGATACGCAGTATTTT. Translating it yields CASSEADGKHTDTQYF.

In its sample, this clonotype is medium-sized (0.01 to 0.1%). Written as DNA, the CDR3 is TGCGCCAGCAGCTTGGAGAGAGCTAATGAAAAACTGTTTTTT. It codes for CASSLERANEKLFF. The chain recombines TRBV5-1 with TRBJ1-4, with D unclear. Trimming left V 0 bases short and J 3 bases short, with 6 bases between. This CDR3 contains 14 residues. Per the germline V gene, CDR1 is SGHRS and CDR2 is YFSETQ. The full variable domain, rest sourced from reference TRBV5-1 and TRBJ1-4, is KAGVTQTPRYLIKTRGQQVTLSCSPISGHRSVSWYQQTPGQGLQFLFEYFSETQRNKGNFPGRFSGRQFSNSRSEMNVSTLELGDSALYLCASSLERANEKLFFGSGTQLSVL.

This clonotype has ten or more counts. The genes are TRBV28 and TRBJ2-3, with TRBD2 identical over 9 bases. The CDR3 loop spans 15 amino acids. Germline CDR1 and CDR2: MDHEN and SYDVKM. The V and J ends lost 5 bases and 3 bases, in that order; junction bases with no gene match: 6. In DNA form, the CDR3 reads TGTGCCAGCAGTGGAAACCTAGCGGGAACAGATACGCAGTATTTT. Translation: CASSGNLAGTDTQYF. The full variable domain, in which reference TRBV28 and TRBJ2-3 provide the parts outside the CDR3, is DVKVTQSSRYLVKRTGEKVFLECVQDMDHENMFWYRQDPGLGLRLIYFSYDVKMKEKGDIPEGYSVSREKKERFSLILESASTNQTSMYLCASSGNLAGTDTQYFGPGTRLTVL.

This clonotype was seen repeatedly, ten times or more. V usage is TRBV10-3 and J usage is TRBJ2-5; 7 bases agree with TRBD2. With V trimmed by 5 bases and J by 5 bases, 5 bases remained unmatched. Germline V gives CDR1 ENHRY, CDR2 SYGVKD. The CDR3 has 13 residues. The CDR3: CAISLAAGETQYF. The CDR3 nucleotides are TGTGCCATCAGTCTAGCGGCAGGGGAGACCCAGTACTTC.

This clonotype was recorded many times. This chain connects TRBV6-5 to TRBJ2-7; possibly TRBD2 for D (5 bases). Germline V gene lookup returns CDR1 MNHEY and CDR2 SVGAGI. The CDR3 is made up of 15 amino acids. Trimming took off 0 bases at V and 0 bases at J, with 9 bases between the two ends. CDR3 residues: CASSYSSGYSYEQYF. CDR3 bases: TGTGCCAGCAGTTACTCTTCGGGGTACTCCTACGAGCAGTACTTC.

This clonotype was picked up a small number of times. This chain joins TRBV28 and TRBJ1-2; TRBD1 matches at 7 bases. This CDR3 comprises 15 residues. The germline gives CDR1 MDHEN, CDR2 SYDVKM. Losses at the gene ends were 5 bases for V and 5 bases for J; bases not matched to a gene: 11. The CDR3: CASSLPRGRGYGYTF. The CDR3 DNA follows: TGTGCCAGCAGTCTGCCGAGGGGGCGAGGGTATGGCTACACCTTC.

The V call is TRBV29-1, the J call TRBJ2-7; 8 bases fit TRBD1. The CDR3 contains 13 residues. Trimming at V came to 6 bases and at J to 1 base, leaving 5 bases not matched to a gene. Germline-derived CDR1 and CDR2 are SQVTM and ANQGSEA. CDR3 coding DNA: TGCAGCGTAAAGACAGGGGCATCCTACGAGCAGTACTTC. Protein sequence: CSVKTGASYEQYF.